This T cell receptor (beta chain) was documented in a study of T-cell reconstitution after alpha-beta-depleted transplantation in children. With 8 bases clipped from V and 6 bases from J, the junction kept 7 bases outside the gene matches. The germline gives CDR1 MDHEN, CDR2 SYDVKM. This CDR3 is 13 amino acids long. The library targeted TCRbeta and was prepared with unique molecular identifiers. TCRdb ran MiXCR on the PCR reads and lists one entry per CDR3 protein. Of some 350,000 distinct CDR3 sequences detected, 15% to 20% appear once; the ten largest clones hold roughly 40%. With regard to this clonotype: Its antigen is not known.

Study-wide results and limits: Newly produced T cells mostly accounted for T-cell counts and diversity one year post-transplant. Surviving recipient T cells and thymic progenitors underlay high day-60 TCRbeta diversity in some patients. Reportedly, only several hundred clones from non-depleted graft cells drove alpha-beta T-cell counts at about two months.

The source material was PBMCs, mostly from graft donor cells, sampled 360 days after TCRalphabeta/CD19-depleted stem cell transplant. The sequence derives from a male patient under 10 years old who had a stem cell transplant for acute lymphoblastic leukemia, so the T cells may come from the graft donor. The V and J genes are TRBV28 and TRBJ2-7, with TRBD2 matching over 10 bases. CDR3 sequence reads: CASVLAGVPEQYF. CDR3 nucleotides: TGTGCCAGCGTGCTAGCGGGAGTGCCCGAGCAGTACTTC.